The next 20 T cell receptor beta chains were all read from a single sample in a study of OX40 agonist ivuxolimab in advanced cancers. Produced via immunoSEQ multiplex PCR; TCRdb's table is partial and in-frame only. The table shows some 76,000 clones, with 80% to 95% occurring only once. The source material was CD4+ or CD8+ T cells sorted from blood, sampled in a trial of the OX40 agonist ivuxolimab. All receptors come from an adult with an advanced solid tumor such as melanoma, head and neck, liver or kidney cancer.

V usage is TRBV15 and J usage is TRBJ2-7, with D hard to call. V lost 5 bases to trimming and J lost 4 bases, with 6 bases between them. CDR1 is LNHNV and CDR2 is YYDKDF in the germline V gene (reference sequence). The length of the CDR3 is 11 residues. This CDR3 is CATSGGYEQYF. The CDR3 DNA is TGTGCCACCAGCGGTGGGTACGAGCAGTACTTC.

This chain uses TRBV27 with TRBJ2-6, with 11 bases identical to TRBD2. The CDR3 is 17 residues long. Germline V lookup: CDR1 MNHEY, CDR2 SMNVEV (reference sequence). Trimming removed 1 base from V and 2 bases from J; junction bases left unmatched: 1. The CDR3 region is CASSLLAGGPGANVLTF. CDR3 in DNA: TGTGCCAGCAGTTTATTAGCGGGGGGGCCTGGGGCCAACGTCCTGACTTTC.

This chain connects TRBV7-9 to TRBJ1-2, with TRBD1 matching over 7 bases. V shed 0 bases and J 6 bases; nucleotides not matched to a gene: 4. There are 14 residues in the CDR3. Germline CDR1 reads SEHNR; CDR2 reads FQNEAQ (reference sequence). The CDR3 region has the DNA TGTGCCAGCAGCTTAGCCGACAGGGCGGATGGCTACACCTTC. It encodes CASSLADRADGYTF.

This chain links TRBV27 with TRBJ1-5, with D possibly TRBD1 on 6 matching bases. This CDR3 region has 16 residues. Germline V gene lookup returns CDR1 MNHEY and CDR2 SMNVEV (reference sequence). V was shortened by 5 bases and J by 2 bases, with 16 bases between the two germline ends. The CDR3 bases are TGTGCCAGCAGTCTCTCCGGGGGCGAGGGCAATCAGCCCCAGCATTTT. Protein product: CASSLSGGEGNQPQHF.

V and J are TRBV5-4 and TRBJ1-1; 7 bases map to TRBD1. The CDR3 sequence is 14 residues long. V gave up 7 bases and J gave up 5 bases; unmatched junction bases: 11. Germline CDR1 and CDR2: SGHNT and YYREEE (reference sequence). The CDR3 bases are TGTGCCAGCGCTGGAGGGGGCTTAAGGACTGAAGCTTTCTTT. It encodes CASAGGGLRTEAFF.

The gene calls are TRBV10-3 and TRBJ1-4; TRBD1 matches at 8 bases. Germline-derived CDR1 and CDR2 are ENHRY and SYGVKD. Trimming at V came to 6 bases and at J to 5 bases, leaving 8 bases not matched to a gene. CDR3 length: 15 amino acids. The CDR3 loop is CAIREDRELNEKLFF. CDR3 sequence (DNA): TGTGCCATCAGAGAGGACAGGGAACTGAATGAAAAACTGTTTTTT.

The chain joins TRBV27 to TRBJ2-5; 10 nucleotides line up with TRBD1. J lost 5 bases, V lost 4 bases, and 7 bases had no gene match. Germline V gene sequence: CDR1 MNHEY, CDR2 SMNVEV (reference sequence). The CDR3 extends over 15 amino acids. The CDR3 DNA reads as TGTGCCAGCAGTTCAATGACAGGGGGCACGGAGACCCAGTACTTC. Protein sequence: CASSSMTGGTETQYF.

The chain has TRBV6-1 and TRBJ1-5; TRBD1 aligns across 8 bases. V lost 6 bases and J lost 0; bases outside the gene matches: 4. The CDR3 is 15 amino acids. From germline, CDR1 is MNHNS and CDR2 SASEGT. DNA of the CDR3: TGTGCCAGCAGGGGGGACAGGTATAGCAATCAGCCCCAGCATTTT. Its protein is CASRGDRYSNQPQHF.

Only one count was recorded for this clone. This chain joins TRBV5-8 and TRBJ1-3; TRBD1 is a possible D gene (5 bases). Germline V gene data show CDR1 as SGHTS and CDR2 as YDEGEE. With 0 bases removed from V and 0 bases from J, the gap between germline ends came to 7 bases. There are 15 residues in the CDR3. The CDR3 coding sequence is TGTGCCAGCAGCTTGGGAGACAGCTCTGGAAACACCATATATTTT. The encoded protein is CASSLGDSSGNTIYF.

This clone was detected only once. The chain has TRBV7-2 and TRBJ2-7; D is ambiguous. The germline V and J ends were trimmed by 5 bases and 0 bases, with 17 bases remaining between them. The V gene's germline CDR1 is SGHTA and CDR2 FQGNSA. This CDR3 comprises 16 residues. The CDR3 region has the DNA TGTGCCAGCAGCCCAAGACCACCCCACCCCTCCTACGAGCAGTACTTC. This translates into CASSPRPPHPSYEQYF.

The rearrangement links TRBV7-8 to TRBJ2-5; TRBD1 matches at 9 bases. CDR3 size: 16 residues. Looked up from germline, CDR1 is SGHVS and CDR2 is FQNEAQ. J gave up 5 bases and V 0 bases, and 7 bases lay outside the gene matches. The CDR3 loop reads CASSLAPGQGEETQYF. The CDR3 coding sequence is TGTGCCAGCAGCTTAGCGCCGGGACAGGGAGAGGAGACCCAGTACTTC.

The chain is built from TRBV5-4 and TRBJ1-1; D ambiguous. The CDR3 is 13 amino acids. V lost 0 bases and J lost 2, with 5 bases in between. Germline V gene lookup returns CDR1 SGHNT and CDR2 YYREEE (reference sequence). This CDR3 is CASSLAANTEAFF. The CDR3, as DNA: TGTGCCAGCAGCTTGGCAGCAAACACTGAAGCTTTCTTT.

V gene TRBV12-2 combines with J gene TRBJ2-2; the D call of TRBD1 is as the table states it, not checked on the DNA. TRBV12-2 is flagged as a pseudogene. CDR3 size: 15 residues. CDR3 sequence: CASRKGAANTGELFF. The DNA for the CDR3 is TGTGCAAGTCGCAAGGGGGCCGCGAACACCGGGGAGCTGTTTTTT.

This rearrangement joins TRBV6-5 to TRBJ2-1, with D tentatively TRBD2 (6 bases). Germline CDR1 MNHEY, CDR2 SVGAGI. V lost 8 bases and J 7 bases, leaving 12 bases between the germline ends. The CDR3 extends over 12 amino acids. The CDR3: CASAGSRNEQFF. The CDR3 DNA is TGTGCCAGCGCGGGGAGCCGAAATGAGCAGTTCTTC.

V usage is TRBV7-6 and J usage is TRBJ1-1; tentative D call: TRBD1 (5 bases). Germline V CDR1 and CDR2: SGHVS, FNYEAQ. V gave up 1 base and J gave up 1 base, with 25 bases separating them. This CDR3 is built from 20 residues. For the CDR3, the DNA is TGTGCCAGCAGCTTAGGAGTATTGGGGCAGGAGGGAGAGAAGAACACTGAAGCTTTCTTT. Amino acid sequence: CASSLGVLGQEGEKNTEAFF. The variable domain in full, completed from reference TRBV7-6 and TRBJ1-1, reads GAGVSQSPRYKVTKRGQDVALRCDPISGHVSLYWYRQALGQGPEFLTYFNYEAQQDKSGLPNDRFSAERPEGSISTLTIQRTEQRDSAMYRCASSLGVLGQEGEKNTEAFFGQGTRLTVV.

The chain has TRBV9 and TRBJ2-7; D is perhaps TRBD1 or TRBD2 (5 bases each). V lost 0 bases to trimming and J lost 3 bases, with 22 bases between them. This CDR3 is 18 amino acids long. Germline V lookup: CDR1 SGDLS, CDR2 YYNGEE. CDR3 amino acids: CASSVDSGLRRGDYEQYF. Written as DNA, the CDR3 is TGTGCCAGCAGCGTAGACTCTGGTTTGAGACGGGGCGACTACGAGCAGTACTTC.

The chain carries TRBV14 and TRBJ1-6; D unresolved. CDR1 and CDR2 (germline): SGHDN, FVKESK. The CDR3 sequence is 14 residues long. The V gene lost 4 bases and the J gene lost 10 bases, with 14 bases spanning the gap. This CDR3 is CASSRVREQSPLHF. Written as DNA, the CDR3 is TGTGCCAGCAGCCGGGTACGGGAACAGTCACCCCTCCACTTT.

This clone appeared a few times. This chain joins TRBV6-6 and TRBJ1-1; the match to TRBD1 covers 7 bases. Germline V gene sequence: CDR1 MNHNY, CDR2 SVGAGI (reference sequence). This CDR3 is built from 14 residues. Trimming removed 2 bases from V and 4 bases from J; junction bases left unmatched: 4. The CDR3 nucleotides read TGTGCCAGCAGTTACGAGGGGGCCGGCACTGAAGCTTTCTTT. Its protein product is CASSYEGAGTEAFF.

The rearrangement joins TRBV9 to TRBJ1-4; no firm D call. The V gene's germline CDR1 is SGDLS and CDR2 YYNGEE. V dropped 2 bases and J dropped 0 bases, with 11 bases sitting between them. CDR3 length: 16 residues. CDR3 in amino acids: CASSVDTYATNEKLFF. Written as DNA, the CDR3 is TGTGCCAGCAGCGTTGACACCTATGCAACTAATGAAAAACTGTTTTTT. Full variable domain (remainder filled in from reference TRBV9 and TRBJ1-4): DSGVTQTPKHLITATGQRVTLRCSPRSGDLSVYWYQQSLDQGLQFLIQYYNGEERAKGNILERFSAQQFPDLHSELNLSSLELGDSALYFCASSVDTYATNEKLFFGSGTQLSVL.

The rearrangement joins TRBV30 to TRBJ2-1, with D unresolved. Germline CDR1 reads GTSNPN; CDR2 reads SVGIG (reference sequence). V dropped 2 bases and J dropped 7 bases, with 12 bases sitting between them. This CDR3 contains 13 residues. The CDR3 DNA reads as TGTGCCTGGAGTCCACACGCGGTAAATGAGCAGTTCTTC. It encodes CAWSPHAVNEQFF.